Below, one T cell receptor beta chain is given with its context. This CDR3 is built from 15 residues. The junction had 10 bases not matched to a gene; V was cut back by 6 bases and J by 8 bases. Germline CDR1 reads MNHEY; CDR2 reads SVGEGT. These data are taken from a study of blood T cell repertoires in COVID-19. About the research overall: Spain, Italy and the United States supplied samples that represented acute and convalescent COVID-19. The analysed material was cDNA or gDNA that came from T cells, B-cell-depleted T cells, or PBMCs.

Methods used by the authors: Estimates of nucleated cell counts were drawn from the amplification of reference gene primers. Here immunoSEQ multiplex PCR was the method, and the copy in TCRdb shows in-frame clones only, minus some. Clone size and the V and J calls come from that table; the DNA yielded D and trimming. This table holds under 250,000 clones, more than 70% found once. This chain links TRBV6-2 or TRBV6-3 with TRBJ2-1; 10 nucleotides agree with TRBD1. Sequences were obtained from peripheral blood. This receptor was identified in an elderly man with acute or convalescent COVID-19. Here the CDR3 reads CASSLDRGLGDEQFF. The CDR3 DNA is TGTGCCAGCAGCCTCGACAGGGGGCTGGGGGATGAGCAGTTCTTC.